Given below is one T cell receptor beta chain in context. At least ten counts were recorded for this clonotype. The target of this receptor is not known. The sample holds no much larger clone one base away, and base qualities are not on file. CDR1 and CDR2 were assigned from the germline V gene (reference sequence) as DFQATT and SNEGSKA. Including the terminal cysteine and phenylalanine, the CDR3 comprises 13 residues. Only the CDR3 portion is preserved as DNA: 39 bases, with reading frame beginning at the first base. Relative to germline, V is 3 bases shorter and J is 1 base shorter, with 8 bases between their ends. This record comes from a study of T cells in Graves' hyperthyroidism and ophthalmopathy (dated by TCRdb to the late 2010s). Notes on the research overall: Peripheral blood samples were taken at the time of initial diagnosis, prior to any treatment. The approximately 98 discovery patients were randomly divided into training and test sets at a 7:3 ratio. A discovery cohort of 95 to 100 patients, approximately 45 with Graves' ophthalmopathy and 55 to 60 with stable Graves' hyperthyroidism, was used to find distinguishing TCR V-J signatures. TCR Vbeta CDR3 sequencing of some 140 peripheral blood samples (more than 40 ophthalmopathy, 75 hyperthyroidism and 17 progressor patients) is reported in the paper. Prospective prediction of ophthalmopathy was tested in an independent validation cohort of approximately 19 hyperthyroidism patients and some 17 patients who later progressed to ophthalmopathy. Thyroid tissue and blood T-cell repertoires from six or seven Graves' hyperthyroidism patients were also compared in the study. Following sampling, methimazole starting at 30 mg daily was given to hyperthyroidism patients, and high-dose intravenous methylprednisolone was given to ophthalmopathy patients.

The TCR beta CDR3 regions were amplified from the RNA transcripts. A first-round RT-PCR of the TCR CDR3 used the HTBI primer set with the Qiagen OneStep RT-PCR kit. Libraries were constructed in a second round of multiplex PCR, after which size selection and purification were performed. Sequencing of the libraries was done on an Illumina HiSeq2000 using paired-end 100 bp reads. As for the original processing: Raw data were processed with SOAPnuke, discarding reads with adapters, uncalled bases, mean Phred below 15, or no exact constant-primer or identifier match. COPE v1.2.5 was used to merge high-quality paired reads, and clonotypes were defined as unique nucleotide sequences. MiTCR v1.1 was used to align clonotypes to the IMGT TRBV, TRBD and TRBJ reference segments. The analysis was restricted to V-J combinations with a frequency above 0.0001, which together covered just over 98% of the repertoires. A TCS score was defined as the ratio between F50 (clonal expansion) and ExV (chaos), using BLOSUM62-based TCRdist between CDR3 peptides within each V-J. Welch's t-statistics and random forest reduced some 510 V-J features to 13, which were used in a naive Bayes classifier (R e1071). TCRdb passed the public sequencing reads through fastp at Q25 and MiXCR, retaining productive beta sequences. Rows are unified per CDR3 protein, each entry keeping the most common DNA and genes. For this entry, the V and J calls and clone size follow TCRdb and not the study's own pipeline. Counted in this sample were 400,000 or so distinct CDR3 sequences; around 15% of them appeared once. In total, the top ten clones hold 15% to 20% of the sample.

Study-wide conclusions, independent of this receptor: In validation, the model predicted progression to ophthalmopathy a median of about 6 months before onset, with over 60% sensitivity and nearly 75% specificity. Sample size was not statistically predetermined, and investigators were not blinded to group allocation. Most expanded thyroid clonotypes (frequency above 0.001) were also found in blood, which suggests that blood repertoires may mirror thyroid immune responses. Ophthalmopathy was separated from stable hyperthyroidism by a 13 V-J signature model, with around 88% sensitivity and 81% to 83% specificity obtained in cross-validation and 80%/75% obtained in testing.

Ophthalmopathy patients had moderately to severely active disease, with a Clinical Activity Score of 3 or more, a NOSPECS grade of 4 or more, and a disease duration of less than 3 months. Exclusion was applied to patients with uncontrolled infections, other autoimmune diseases, pregnancy or lactation. Clinical symptoms, serum thyroxine and TRAb, thyroid ultrasound, and orbital computed tomography formed the basis for the diagnoses. PBMCs were separated from roughly 9.3 ml of fresh peripheral blood using Ficoll-Paque density gradient centrifugation. Trizol reagent was used to extract total RNA, and RNA quality was then checked on an Agilent 2100 Bioanalyzer.

The chain is assembled from TRBV20-1 and TRBJ2-3; the D gene identity is not certain. The TCR was taken from a woman in her twenties or thirties with Graves' ophthalmopathy. Material for sequencing was blood. CDR3 protein: CSARLTGTDTQYF. The bases read TGCAGTGCTAGGCTAACGGGCACAGATACGCAGTATTTT.